This TCR beta chain came from a study of shared clonotypes between healthy human individuals (dated by TCRdb to between 2020 and 2021). About the investigation overall: A few men and a couple of women, aged 18 to 49 years, made up the cohort. Leukapheresis yielded between about 0.8 and 8.9 billion PBMCs per donor. To estimate repertoire size and how much clonotype sharing occurs between individuals, the study deeply sequenced the blood TCR repertoires of a handful of healthy adults. Different laboratories and diverse techniques were used to prepare libraries and sequence TCR repertoires, to increase sequencing depth and limit assay-specific biases. For each donor, CD4 naive and CD4 memory were each given three plates, CD8 naive was given two plates, and CD8 memory was given one plate.

A remark on this clone: The specificity of this receptor is unknown. No much larger clone exists at a distance of one base, and base qualities are not known. Other DNA sequences from this sample encode an identical CDR3 as well.

TCR CDR3 regions were amplified from genomic DNA by multiplex PCR using the deep immunoSEQ assay. Extracted genomic DNA from each cell subset was distributed evenly across all wells of several immunoSEQ 96-well plates, and each plate was treated as a replicate. For sorted subsets, approximately 0.2 ug of genomic DNA, equivalent to 25,000 to 30,000 T cell genomes, went into each replicate PCR. Purified libraries were quantified with a Qubit 3.0 fluorometer, sized on a Bioanalyzer 2100, and re-quantified with the KAPA Library Quantification kit. Every immunoSEQ 96-well plate was sequenced on a separate single-read 150-cycle Illumina NextSeq 550 flow cell. The paper's processing steps were these. The immunoSEQ output contained only junctional sequences without quality scores, so filtering could not match that applied to full-length reads. To assign V/J genes and CDR3, sequences were annotated against IMGT germline references using PyIR, a Python wrapper for IgBLAST v1.9. Reads with weak V/J assignments (E-value above 1e-6), missing CDR3, stop codons, out-of-frame junctions, or ambiguous translated residues were removed. V3J clonotypes were defined as sequences sharing the same inferred V gene, J gene, and CDR3 amino acid sequence. The percentage overlap between two repertoires was calculated by dividing the number of shared unique clonotypes by the size of the smaller repertoire. Three approaches were used to assess repertoire richness: RTK rarefaction, the Chao1 estimator, and Recon v2.1 estimates of unobserved clonotypes. OLGA was used to compute generation probabilities for all TCRbeta clonotypes that the gDNA method yielded from a handful of donors. TCRdb mirrors the immuneACCESS table, restricted to in-frame sequences. Some clones are absent from its copies; in checked studies, under half trace to an unresolved V gene, and the reason for the others is unknown. Clone size and V and J calls were adopted from that table, with D and trimming inferred from the DNA. The sample records approximately 2.5 million clones, 93% of which are singletons. The top ten clonotypes cover approximately 0.36% of the sample.

Here is what the overall study found, with its caveats: Naive subsets generally had larger estimated clonotype richness than memory subsets did. Because the study included only a small number of donors, the genetic and exposure-history diversity represented was limited. Based on pairwise subsampling, the degree of clonotype sharing among donors was expected to be affected by sequencing depth. Sampling was restricted to blood, and TCR repertoires in tissue are likely to differ from TCR repertoires in blood. Rarefaction of sorted-subset datasets indicated incomplete sequencing despite the large sequencing depth. Compared with non-shared clonotypes, the clonotypes found in all four sorted-subset donors had higher generation probabilities. Across several donors, around 5% of naive CD4, approximately 3.5% of naive CD8, approximately 2.5% of memory CD4, and approximately 0.4% of memory CD8 clonotypes were shared.

The donors were healthy, HIV-negative adults who had no recently reported acute infections or vaccinations. All donors were Caucasian adults living in Nashville, Tennessee, USA. CD4+ T cells were enriched through magnetic negative selection, after which naive cells were positively selected on CD45RA and the remaining negative fraction served as the memory subset. Blood was obtained by leukapheresis, after which PBMCs were separated by Ficoll-Histopaque density gradient centrifugation and cryopreserved in liquid nitrogen vapor phase. Analytical flow cytometry was used to check the purity and quantity of every magnetically sorted T cell population. Genomic DNA was isolated from each sorted fraction and quantified by UV absorbance on a Nanodrop 2000c. CDR1 and CDR2 are drawn from the germline V gene: MDHEN, SYDVKM. V is shortened by 2 bases, J by 3 bases, and the region joining them spans 8 bases. From its cysteine to its phenylalanine, the CDR3 spans 13 amino acids. Only CDR3 DNA is held: 39 bases, read in frame from base 1.

The specimen sequenced was naive CD4+ T cells from PBMCs. Read against the paper, the sample's cell subset or site label means: CD45RA+ positively selected. The sequence joins TRBV28 to TRBJ2-7; perhaps TRBD1 is the D gene, with 6 bases matching. This TCR derives from a man between 18 and 35 years old in good health. Some clones in this sample may be carry-over from other donors' samples. The CDR3: CASSLIGGYEQYF. The DNA sequence is as follows: TGTGCCAGCAGTTTAATAGGGGGCTACGAGCAGTACTTC.